This T cell receptor beta chain was sequenced for a study of shared clonotypes between healthy human individuals. Note on this clone: Its antigen is as yet unknown.

CDR1 and CDR2 (germline): MDHEN, SYDVKM. This CDR3 spans 13 amino acids. Trimming took off 7 bases at V and 10 bases at J, with 18 bases between the two ends. Study-wide findings and caveats: Clonotypes shared by all four sorted-subset donors had higher generation probabilities than non-shared clonotypes. Depth of sequencing was expected to influence donor clonotype sharing.

Method: immunoSEQ multiplex PCR; TCRdb's copy keeps in-frame clones and lacks some. The sample includes 2.3 million or so clones, more than 80% of them seen just once. The receptor comes from a young man in good health. Some clones in this sample may be carry-over from other donors' samples. Sequencing was carried out using naive CD4+ T cells from PBMCs. As for subset: CD45RA+ positively selected. The genes are TRBV28 and TRBJ2-3; D may be TRBD1 (6 bases). In DNA, the CDR3 is TGTGCCAGCACCCAGACAGGTCTGGAGGCGCAGTATTTT. Protein sequence: CASTQTGLEAQYF.